This entry is about one T cell receptor (beta chain). What it binds is not known. A much bigger clone sits one base away, suggesting this may be a read error. As to time point: newly diagnosed GD, antithyroid drugs for less than 3 months. Researchers made the TCR library from RNA that was extracted from PBMCs. Relying on iRepertoire HTBI primers and Arm-PCR of CDR3 regions, the team built TCR beta libraries. In TCRdb, the multiplex PCR reads were re-called with MiXCR into one record per CDR3 protein. The repertoire holds approximately 310,000 distinct CDR3 sequences, with 15% to 20% as singletons. Trimming cost V 2 bases and J 3 bases, with 11 bases left between them. Germline CDR1 reads SGHAT; CDR2 reads FQNNGV. This CDR3 has 14 residues. The data derive from a study of regulatory T cells in long-lasting Graves disease. Study-level information: Graves' patients who were just diagnosed had used antithyroid drugs for under 3 months. Study-level results: Small sample size may have lowered accuracy. A greater number of public clonotypes (approximately 2,700) was shared by persistent patients than by new patients (about 990). TCR diversity was lower in persistent Graves' patients than in newly diagnosed ones.

The TCR comes from a female donor with Graves disease. This chain joins TRBV11-2 and TRBJ2-7; possible D gene TRBD2, 5 bases. Sequenced here: peripheral blood mononuclear cells (PBMCs), sampled at new diagnosis, from a patient treated with antithyroid drugs. The CDR3: CASSLPHGNYEQYF. The CDR3 DNA sequence: TGTGCCAGCAGCTTACCTCACGGGAACTACGAGCAGTACTTC.